The clone carrying this T cell receptor beta chain was recorded at least ten times. As yet, its antigen is unknown. This record belongs to a study of CD8+CD57+ T cells in acquired aplastic anemia. Study-level results: Patients showed no significant difference from controls in CD8+ Simpson's diversity.

CDR1 and CDR2 from the germline V gene are KGHDR and SFDVKD. V lost 6 bases to trimming and J lost 6 bases; unmatched junction nucleotides: 14. The CDR3 extends over 17 amino acids. Genomic DNA acted as the template from which TCR beta VDJ combination and CDR3 sequence profiling were carried out. From the reads, TCRdb called clonotypes with MiXCR, one entry per CDR3 protein. Of about 160,000 distinct CDR3 sequences in the sample, roughly 48% were seen once. This sequence was found in a human donor in good health. Sample: sorted CD4+, CD8+, or CD8+CD57+ T cells (not recorded which) from PBMCs. The chain carries TRBV24-1 and TRBJ2-5, with 11 positions matching TRBD2. The CDR3 DNA follows: TGTGCCACCAGTAAATCTCCGGAACTAGCGGGGGAAAAGACCCAGTACTTC. Its translation: CATSKSPELAGEKTQYF.